These T cell receptor beta chains were read from a single sample in a study of CD8+ T cells in alopecia areata. Produced via immunoSEQ multiplex PCR; TCRdb's table is partial and in-frame only. This table holds around 140,000 clones, roughly 44% found once. The material sequenced was CD4+ T cells sorted from blood. The receptors stem from a human donor with alopecia areata. CDR3s include the opening cysteine and the closing phenylalanine or tryptophan. The D gene is left open where the match is weak. Size tells how often a clone was seen (once, few, many) or the class of an expanded clone, and some rows leave it out.

TRBD2	TRBV7-8	NA	TRBJ2-5	CASSLGAGGETQYF	TGTGCCAGCAGCTTAGGGGCGGGAGGAGAGACCCAGTACTTC
TRBD2	TRBV2	NA	TRBJ2-7	CASSVGLFFYEQYF	TGTGCCAGCAGTGTGGGACTATTCTTCTACGAGCAGTACTTC
NA	TRBV29-1	NA	TRBJ2-7	CSVEGDKHEQYF	TGCAGCGTTGAGGGGGACAAACACGAGCAGTACTTC
TRBD2	TRBV19	few	TRBJ2-1	CASREREGLGEQFF	TGTGCCAGTAGGGAGCGGGAGGGCCTTGGTGAGCAGTTCTTC
NA	TRBV7-9	NA	TRBJ2-3	CASSSSPRDNTDTQYF	TGTGCCAGCAGCTCATCCCCCAGGGACAACACAGATACGCAGTATTTT
NA	TRBV10-1	NA	TRBJ1-2	CASRKARTTNYGYTF	TGCGCCAGCAGAAAGGCAAGGACTACCAACTATGGCTACACCTTC
NA	TRBV7-2	once	TRBJ2-3	CASSLATDTQYF	TGTGCCAGCAGCTTAGCGACAGATACGCAGTATTTT
NA	TRBV29-1	few	TRBJ2-1	CSLKSKGWNEQFF	TGCAGCCTCAAGTCGAAGGGTTGGAATGAGCAGTTCTTC
NA	TRBV28	NA	TRBJ2-3	CASSQVDHTDTQYF	TGTGCCAGCAGTCAGGTTGACCACACAGATACGCAGTATTTT
TRBD2	TRBV4-2	NA	TRBJ2-7	CASSPPTAGATTTYETYEQYF	TGTGCCAGCAGCCCGCCGACGGCGGGAGCCACCACAACTTACGAGACGTACGAGCAGTACTTC
NA	TRBV5-4	NA	TRBJ1-1	CATHPREGRAFF	TGTGCCACCCATCCCAGGGAAGGACGAGCTTTCTTT
NA	TRBV5-1	once	TRBJ2-7	CASSREVGTSAYEQYF	TGCGCCAGCAGCCGGGAGGTCGGGACATCCGCCTACGAGCAGTACTTC
TRBD1	TRBV27	NA	TRBJ1-2	CASRDRANLLRGYTF	TGTGCCAGCAGGGACAGGGCCAACCTTCTTCGGGGCTACACCTTC
NA	TRBV29-1	NA	TRBJ2-5	CSAGHIQETQYF	TGCAGCGCTGGACATATACAAGAGACCCAGTACTTC
NA	TRBV6-5	once	TRBJ2-3	CASISSDTQYF	TGTGCCAGCATTAGTTCAGATACGCAGTATTTT
NA	TRBV19	NA	TRBJ1-1	CASSIGSMNTEAFF	TGTGCCAGTAGTATAGGGAGCATGAACACTGAAGCTTTCTTT
TRBD1	TRBV6-5	NA	TRBJ1-2	CASSYEGQGIYGYTF	TGTGCCAGCAGTTACGAGGGACAGGGGATTTATGGCTACACCTTC
NA	TRBV28	NA	TRBJ1-1	CASSIGHTEAFF	TGTGCCAGCAGCATCGGCCACACTGAAGCTTTCTTT
NA	TRBV19	NA	TRBJ1-5	CATRTANQPQHF	TGTGCCACCCGGACAGCGAATCAGCCCCAGCATTTT
NA	TRBV29-1	NA	TRBJ2-7	CSASTGNFYEQYF	TGCAGCGCCTCAACAGGGAATTTCTACGAGCAGTACTTC
NA	TRBV27	NA	TRBJ1-2	CASSLVPGGANYGYTF	TGTGCCAGCAGTTTAGTTCCGGGTGGAGCTAACTATGGCTACACCTTC
TRBD2	TRBV14	NA	TRBJ2-1	CASTLGTTFYNEQFF	TGTGCCAGCACCCTAGGGACTACCTTCTACAATGAGCAGTTCTTC
NA	TRBV11-2	NA	TRBJ2-5	CASSLALAQETQYF	TGTGCCAGCAGCTTAGCGTTGGCACAAGAGACCCAGTACTTC
TRBD2	TRBV14	NA	TRBJ2-7	CASSQVGLAADEQYF	TGTGCCAGCAGCCAAGTAGGACTAGCGGCGGACGAGCAGTACTTC
NA	TRBV28	few	TRBJ2-1	CAAGSSYNEQFF	TGTGCCGCTGGAAGCTCCTACAATGAGCAGTTCTTC
NA	TRBV4-1	NA	TRBJ2-7	CASSQVRRDYEQYF	TGCGCCAGCAGCCAAGTTCGCCGGGACTACGAGCAGTACTTC
NA	TRBV19	NA	TRBJ2-7	CASSKYSASSYEQYF	TGTGCCAGTAGTAAGTATTCCGCAAGCTCCTACGAGCAGTACTTC
NA	TRBV11-2	NA	TRBJ2-7	CASSLKGSNSYEQYF	TGTGCCAGCAGCTTGAAGGGGAGCAACTCCTACGAGCAGTACTTC